The source of this T cell receptor beta chain is a study of CXCR3-negative and CXCR3-positive naive CD8 T cells (dated by TCRdb to the late 2010s). Turning to the overall study: In total, roughly 140 million TRB reads were obtained, which works out to roughly 1.5 +/- 0.3 million reads per library. Data from ten or so donors, pooled across two independent experiments, went into the diversity and physicochemical repertoire analyses. The TRBV-TRBJ cluster analysis covered naive subsets from 5 or 6 donors and memory cells from 3 donors.

The run used a NextSeq 550. The Human TCR Profiling Kit (MiLaboratory) was used to prepare UMI-labeled 5' RACE TRB cDNA libraries. cDNA synthesis used the entire amount of extracted RNA, and PCR amplification then used the entire amount of cDNA produced. Libraries were prepared in parallel with an identical number of PCR cycles. Regarding the original processing steps: With a minimum of two reads required per UMI, MIGEC and MiXCR pulled out about 52,000 +/- 9,100 unique UMI-labeled TRB cDNA molecules from each library. On average, each library contained approximately 40,000 +/- 10,000 functional in-frame TRB CDR3 nucleotide clonotypes without stop codons. After each sample was downsampled to 5000 UMI-labeled TRB molecules, VDJtools was used to calculate diversity metrics such as normalized Shannon-Wiener and Chao1. Clonotype-size-weighted physicochemical properties of the central five CDR3 residues (interaction energy, strength, volume and Kidera factor 4) were computed in VDJtools. TCRdb reprocessed the reads, so every CDR3 protein sequence counts as one entry and DNA is not shown. The authors' filters were not applied to this entry. The table for this sample records about 120,000 distinct CDR3 sequences. 0.49% of the sample rests with the top ten.

The CDR3 measures 15 amino acids from cysteine to phenylalanine. The coding DNA is unavailable. CDR1 and CDR2, looked up from the germline V gene, are MNHEY and SVGEGT. Each CD8+ T cell subset was flow-sorted in triplicate, and 250,000 to 350,000 cells per subset were placed directly into RLT lysis buffer. To keep memory contaminants out, a stringent definition of naive CD8+ T cells was applied: CD45RO-CCR7+CD27+CD95-. Peripheral blood mononuclear cells were isolated from buffy coats by standard density gradient centrifugation. Naive CXCR3-negative and CXCR3-positive CD8+ T cells were flow-sorted on a FACSAria III. Total RNA was extracted from sorted cells using an RNeasy Mini Kit. As to this clonotype: Its specific antigen is unknown.

What the work shows at the level of the full study, not this receptor alone: TRB CDR3s from CXCR3-positive naive cells showed higher hydrophobicity (lower Kidera factor 4), lower energy, and higher strength and volume indices than CXCR3-negative naive cells. Both naive subsets had comparably high repertoire diversity, while memory CD8+ T cells had much lower repertoire diversity. Within the same donor, TRBV-TRBJ usage looked similar between naive CXCR3-negative and CXCR3-positive cells, but memory cells had distinct patterns. Because surface CD5, which is linked to self-reactivity in mice, was comparable between the naive subsets, TCR interaction strength was also inferred from the physicochemical properties of TRB CDR3s. Freshly isolated PBMCs were used for most assays because CXCR3 expression went down partially after cryopreservation.

This chain is built from TRBV6-2 or TRBV6-3 and TRBJ2-3; lacking DNA, the TRBD2 call made by TCRdb goes unchecked. The TCR originated in a human donor in good health. Some clones in this sample may be carry-over from other donors' samples. Sequenced sample: naive CXCR3- CD8+ T cells from blood. The cell subset or site label for this specimen denotes: CD45RO-CCR7+CD27+CD95- naive CD8+ T cells lacking CXCR3 (TNR3-). CDR3 sequence: CASTRSGPLKNTQYF.